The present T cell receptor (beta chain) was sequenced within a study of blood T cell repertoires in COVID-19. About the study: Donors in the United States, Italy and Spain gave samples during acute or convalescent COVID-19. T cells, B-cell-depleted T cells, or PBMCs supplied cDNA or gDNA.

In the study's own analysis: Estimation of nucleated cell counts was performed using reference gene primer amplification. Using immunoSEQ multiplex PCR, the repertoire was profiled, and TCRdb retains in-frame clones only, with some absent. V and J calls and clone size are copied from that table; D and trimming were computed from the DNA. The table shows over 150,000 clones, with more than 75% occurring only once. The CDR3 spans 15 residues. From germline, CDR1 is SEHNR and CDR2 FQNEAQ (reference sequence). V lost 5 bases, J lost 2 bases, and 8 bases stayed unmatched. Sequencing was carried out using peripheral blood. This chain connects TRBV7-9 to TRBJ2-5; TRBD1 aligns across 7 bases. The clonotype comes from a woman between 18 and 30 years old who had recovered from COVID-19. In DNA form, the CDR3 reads TGTGCCAGCAGCCCCGACAGGGTGAAACAAGAGACCCAGTACTTC. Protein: CASSPDRVKQETQYF.